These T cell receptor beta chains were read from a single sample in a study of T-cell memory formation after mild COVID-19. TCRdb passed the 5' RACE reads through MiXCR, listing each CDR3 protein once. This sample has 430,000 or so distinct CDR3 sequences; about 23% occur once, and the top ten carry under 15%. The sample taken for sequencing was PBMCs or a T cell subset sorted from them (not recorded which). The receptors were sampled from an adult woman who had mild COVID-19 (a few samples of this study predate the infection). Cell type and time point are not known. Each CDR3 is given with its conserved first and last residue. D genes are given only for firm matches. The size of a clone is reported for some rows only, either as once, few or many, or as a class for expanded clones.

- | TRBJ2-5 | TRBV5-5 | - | CASSLWQDQETQYF | TGTGCCAGCAGCTTGTGGCAGGACCAAGAGACCCAGTACTTC
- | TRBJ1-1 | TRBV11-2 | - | CASSLAGVSTEAFF | TGTGCCAGCAGCTTAGCAGGGGTCAGCACTGAAGCTTTCTTT
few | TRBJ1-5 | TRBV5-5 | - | CASSLGDTGGNQPQHF | TGTGCCAGCAGCTTAGGGGACACCGGCGGGAATCAGCCCCAGCATTTT
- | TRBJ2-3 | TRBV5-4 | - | CASSSRQESTDTQYF | TGTGCCAGCAGCTCACGACAGGAAAGCACAGATACGCAGTATTTT
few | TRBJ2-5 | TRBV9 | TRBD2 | CASSLAGGPYETQYF | TGTGCCAGCAGCTTAGCGGGGGGGCCGTATGAGACCCAGTACTTC
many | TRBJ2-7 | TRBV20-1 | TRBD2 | CSAIPTSSGSLYEQYF | TGCAGTGCCATTCCGACATCTAGCGGGAGTTTATACGAGCAGTACTTC
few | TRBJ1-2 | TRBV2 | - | CASSTQAINYGYTF | TGTGCCAGCTCGACACAGGCGATCAACTATGGCTACACCTTC
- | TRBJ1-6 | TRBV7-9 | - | CASSLVPGHGTSPLHF | TGTGCCAGCAGCTTAGTCCCGGGACACGGTACTTCACCCCTCCACTTT
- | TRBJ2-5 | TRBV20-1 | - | CSALPRETQYF | TGCAGTGCTCTCCCGCGGGAGACCCAGTACTTC
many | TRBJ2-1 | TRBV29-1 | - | CSVEDLRNEQFF | TGCAGCGTTGAAGATCTTAGAAATGAGCAGTTCTTC
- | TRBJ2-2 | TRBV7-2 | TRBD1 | CASSTRDRGLSGELFF | TGTGCCAGCAGCACCCGGGACAGGGGGCTTAGCGGGGAGCTGTTTTTT
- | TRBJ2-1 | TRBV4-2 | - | CASSQDYSPDNEQFF | TGTGCCAGCAGCCAAGATTACTCACCGGACAATGAGCAGTTCTTC
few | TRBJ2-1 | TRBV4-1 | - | CASSQEVTLTYNEQFF | TGCGCCAGCAGCCAAGAAGTAACACTGACTTACAATGAGCAGTTCTTC
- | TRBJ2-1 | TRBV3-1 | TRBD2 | CASSQVSGFTYNEQFF | TGTGCCAGCAGCCAGGTTAGCGGGTTTACCTACAATGAGCAGTTCTTC
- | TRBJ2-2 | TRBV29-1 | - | CSVDGGPLFF | TGCAGCGTTGACGGAGGGCCGCTGTTTTTT
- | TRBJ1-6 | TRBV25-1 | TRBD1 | CASRTGGSNSPLHF | TGTGCCAGCAGGACAGGGGGCTCCAATTCACCCCTCCACTTT
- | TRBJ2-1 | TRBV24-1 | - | CATAPAGVGNEQFF | TGTGCCACTGCACCGGCAGGGGTAGGCAATGAGCAGTTCTTC
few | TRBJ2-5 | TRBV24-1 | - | CATSEGGLETQYF | TGTGCCACCAGTGAGGGAGGACTGGAGACCCAGTACTTC
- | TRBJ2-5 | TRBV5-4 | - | CASSLGLWGTQYF | TGTGCCAGCAGCTTGGGACTATGGGGGACCCAGTACTTC
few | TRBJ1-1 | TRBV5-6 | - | CASSLAGGGEAFF | TGTGCCAGCAGCTTGGCGGGAGGAGGGGAAGCTTTCTTT
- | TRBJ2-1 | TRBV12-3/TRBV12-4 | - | CASSLALASDEQFF | TGTGCCAGCAGTTTAGCGCTAGCGAGCGATGAGCAGTTCTTC
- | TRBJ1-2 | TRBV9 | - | CASSAGEDGYTF | TGTGCCAGCAGCGCCGGGGAGGACGGCTACACCTTC
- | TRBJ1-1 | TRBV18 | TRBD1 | CASSPPGTVEAFF | TGTGCCAGCTCACCACCCGGGACAGTGGAAGCTTTCTTT
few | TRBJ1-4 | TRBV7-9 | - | CASSIRDTLSNEKLFF | TGTGCCAGCAGCATCCGGGACACCTTATCCAATGAAAAACTGTTTTTT
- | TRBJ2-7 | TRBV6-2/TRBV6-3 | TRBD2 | CASSHRLAISNHYEQYF | TGTGCCAGCAGTCATCGACTAGCTATCTCGAACCACTACGAGCAGTACTTC
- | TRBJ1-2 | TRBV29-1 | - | CSVEDMAGEGFRDGYTF | TGCAGCGTTGAAGATATGGCAGGGGAGGGCTTCCGCGATGGCTACACCTTC
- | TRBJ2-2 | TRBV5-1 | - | CASSFQSLNTGELFF | TGCGCCAGCAGCTTCCAGAGCCTGAACACCGGGGAGCTGTTTTTT
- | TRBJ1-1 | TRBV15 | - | CATSRAGAKAEAFF | TGTGCCACCAGCAGAGCGGGGGCGAAGGCTGAAGCTTTCTTT
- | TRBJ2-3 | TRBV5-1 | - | CASSFAGYTDTQYF | TGCGCCAGCAGCTTCGCGGGGTACACAGATACGCAGTATTTT
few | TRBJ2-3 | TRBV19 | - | CASSWGPEKRTDTQYF | TGTGCCAGTAGTTGGGGACCGGAGAAAAGGACAGATACGCAGTATTTT
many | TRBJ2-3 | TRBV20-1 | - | CSASRNTQYF | TGCAGTGCCTCAAGAAATACGCAGTATTTT
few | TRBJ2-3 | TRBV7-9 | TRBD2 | CASSLGNGGLVADTQYF | TGTGCCAGCAGCTTAGGTAACGGGGGACTAGTAGCAGATACGCAGTATTTT
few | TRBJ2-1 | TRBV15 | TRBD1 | CATSRDDRVINNEQFF | TGTGCCACCAGCAGAGATGACAGGGTTATAAACAATGAGCAGTTCTTC
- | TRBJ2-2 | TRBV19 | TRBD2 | CASSREGRTGELFF | TGTGCCAGTAGCCGGGAGGGACGTACCGGGGAGCTGTTTTTT
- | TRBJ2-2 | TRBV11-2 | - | CASMGGELFF | TGTGCCAGCATGGGTGGGGAGCTGTTTTTT
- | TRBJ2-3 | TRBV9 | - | CASSVAPGATDTQYF | TGTGCCAGCAGCGTAGCTCCAGGGGCCACAGATACGCAGTATTTT
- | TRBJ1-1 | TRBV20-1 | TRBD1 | CSATKDRGTEAFF | TGCAGTGCAACAAAGGACAGGGGGACTGAAGCTTTCTTT
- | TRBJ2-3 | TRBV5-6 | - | CASSLVSGITDTQYF | TGTGCCAGCAGCTTGGTCAGCGGCATCACAGATACGCAGTATTTT
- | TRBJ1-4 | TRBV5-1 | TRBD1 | CASSLGTVATNEKLFF | TGCGCCAGCAGCCTGGGGACAGTCGCAACTAATGAAAAACTGTTTTTT
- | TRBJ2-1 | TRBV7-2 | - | CASRFRGNEQFF | TGTGCCAGCAGGTTCAGGGGAAATGAGCAGTTCTTC
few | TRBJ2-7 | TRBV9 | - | CASSITDRSYEQYF | TGTGCCAGCAGCATAACTGACAGATCCTACGAGCAGTACTTC
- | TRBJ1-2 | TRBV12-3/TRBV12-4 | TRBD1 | CASSPGTGDNYGYTF | TGTGCCAGCAGTCCGGGGACAGGGGACAACTATGGCTACACCTTC
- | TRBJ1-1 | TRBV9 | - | CASSVVGIWDTEAFF | TGTGCCAGCAGCGTCGTAGGCATTTGGGACACTGAAGCTTTCTTT
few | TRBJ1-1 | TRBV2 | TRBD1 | CASRPRQGRTEAFF | TGTGCCAGCAGGCCCCGACAGGGCCGCACTGAAGCTTTCTTT
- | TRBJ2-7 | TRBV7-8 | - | CASSPPGNWYEQYF | TGTGCCAGCAGCCCTCCAGGGAATTGGTACGAGCAGTACTTC
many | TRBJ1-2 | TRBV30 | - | CAWSKNLNYGYTF | TGTGCCTGGAGTAAGAACCTAAACTATGGCTACACCTTC
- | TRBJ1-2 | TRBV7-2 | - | CASSSPANYGYTF | TGTGCCAGCAGCTCGCCAGCTAACTATGGCTACACCTTC
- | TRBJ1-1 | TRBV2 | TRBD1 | CAREPTGETEAFF | TGTGCCAGAGAACCGACAGGGGAGACTGAAGCTTTCTTT
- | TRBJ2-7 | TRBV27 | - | CASSMWDKGYEQYF | TGTGCCAGCAGTATGTGGGACAAGGGTTACGAGCAGTACTTC
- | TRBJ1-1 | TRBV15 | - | CATSRRARGGTEAFF | TGTGCCACCAGCAGAAGGGCCCGGGGGGGCACTGAAGCTTTCTTT
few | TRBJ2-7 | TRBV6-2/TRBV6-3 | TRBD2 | CASNLAGNVYEQYF | TGTGCCAGCAACTTAGCGGGAAACGTCTACGAGCAGTACTTC
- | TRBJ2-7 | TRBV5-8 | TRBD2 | CASSVGLALNSYEQYF | TGTGCCAGCAGCGTAGGACTAGCGCTGAATTCCTACGAGCAGTACTTC
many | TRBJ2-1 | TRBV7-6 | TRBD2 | CASSLVSSGGTYNEQFF | TGTGCCAGCAGCTTAGTATCCAGCGGGGGGACCTACAATGAGCAGTTCTTC
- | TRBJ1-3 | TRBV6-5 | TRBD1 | CASSQPGTGTGNTIYF | TGTGCCAGCAGTCAACCCGGGACAGGGACTGGAAACACCATATATTTT
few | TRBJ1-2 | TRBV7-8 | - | CASSSLLGGADYTF | TGTGCCAGCAGCTCACTCCTCGGAGGAGCGGACTACACCTTC
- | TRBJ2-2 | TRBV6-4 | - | CASIEGWANTGELFF | TGTGCCAGCATTGAGGGATGGGCGAACACCGGGGAGCTGTTTTTT
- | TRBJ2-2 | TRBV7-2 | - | CASSPTPLPGELFF | TGTGCCAGCAGCCCCACCCCTCTCCCCGGGGAGCTGTTTTTT
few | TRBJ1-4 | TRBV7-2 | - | CASSLGGESNEKLFF | TGTGCCAGCAGCTTAGGGGGGGAGTCTAATGAAAAACTGTTTTTT
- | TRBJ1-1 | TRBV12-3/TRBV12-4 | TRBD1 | CASSFSPGQSIEAFF | TGTGCCAGCAGTTTTTCCCCGGGACAGTCTATTGAAGCTTTCTTT
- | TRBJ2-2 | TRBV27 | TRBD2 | CASRTGTRFPGELFF | TGTGCCAGCAGAACCGGGACTAGGTTTCCCGGGGAGCTGTTTTTT